These T cell receptor beta chains were read from a single sample in a study of T cells in Graves' hyperthyroidism and ophthalmopathy. TCRdb analysed the multiplex PCR reads with MiXCR anew, one entry per CDR3 protein. The profile shows some 500,000 distinct CDR3 sequences, less than 25% of them singletons. Sequenced sample: blood. These receptors all come from a woman aged 25-40 years with Graves' ophthalmopathy. CDR3s include the opening cysteine and the closing phenylalanine or tryptophan. D genes are given only for firm matches. Clone size appears in some rows only: once, few, many, or a class for an expanded clone.

J gene: TRBJ1-1; clone size: many; CDR3 length: 13; D gene: .; V gene: TRBV11-2; CDR3 DNA: TGTGCCAGTGTGGTGGGAGGGGCCCCTGAAGCTTTCTTT; CDR3 protein: CASVVGGAPEAFF
J gene: TRBJ1-2; clone size: .; CDR3 length: 12; D gene: TRBD1; V gene: TRBV28; CDR3 DNA: TGTGCCAGCCAGACAGGGAATTATGGCTACACCTTC; CDR3 protein: CASQTGNYGYTF
J gene: TRBJ1-1; clone size: many; CDR3 length: 13; D gene: .; V gene: TRBV9; CDR3 DNA: TGTGCCAGCAGCGGAAGACAGGAAACTGAAGCTTTCTTT; CDR3 protein: CASSGRQETEAFF
J gene: TRBJ1-1; clone size: .; CDR3 length: 13; D gene: .; V gene: TRBV19; CDR3 DNA: TGTGCCAGTAGTATATCAGTGAACACTGAAGCTTTCTTT; CDR3 protein: CASSISVNTEAFF
J gene: TRBJ1-3; clone size: many; CDR3 length: 15; D gene: .; V gene: TRBV5-1; CDR3 DNA: TGCGCCAGCAGCCTATCGGGACGGTCTGGAAACACCATATATTTT; CDR3 protein: CASSLSGRSGNTIYF
J gene: TRBJ2-5; clone size: many; CDR3 length: 16; D gene: TRBD1; V gene: TRBV12-3/TRBV12-4; CDR3 DNA: TGTGCCAGCAGTTTGGGTGTCAGGGGGAAACAAGAGACCCAGTACTTC; CDR3 protein: CASSLGVRGKQETQYF
J gene: TRBJ2-2; clone size: few; CDR3 length: 15; D gene: TRBD1; V gene: TRBV18; CDR3 DNA: TGTGCCAGCTCACCGACAGGGGTTGACACCGGGGAGCTGTTTTTT; CDR3 protein: CASSPTGVDTGELFF
J gene: TRBJ2-7; clone size: .; CDR3 length: 11; D gene: .; V gene: TRBV29-1; CDR3 DNA: TGCAGCGCGTCGGGGGCGCACGAGCAGTACTTC; CDR3 protein: CSASGAHEQYF
J gene: TRBJ1-1; clone size: many; CDR3 length: 14; D gene: .; V gene: TRBV19; CDR3 DNA: TGTGCCAGTAGTTTCGTCGGCATGAACACTGAAGCTTTCTTT; CDR3 protein: CASSFVGMNTEAFF
J gene: TRBJ1-2; clone size: many; CDR3 length: 13; D gene: .; V gene: TRBV6-1; CDR3 DNA: TGTGCCAGCAGTACCTCACAGGGTTATGGCTACACCTTC; CDR3 protein: CASSTSQGYGYTF
J gene: TRBJ1-2; clone size: few; CDR3 length: 13; D gene: TRBD1; V gene: TRBV19; CDR3 DNA: TGTGCCAGTACCCTTGGACAGGTCTATGGCTACACCTTC; CDR3 protein: CASTLGQVYGYTF
J gene: TRBJ2-7; clone size: many; CDR3 length: 15; D gene: TRBD1; V gene: TRBV4-3; CDR3 DNA: TGCGCCAGCAGCCAGGGGGGACAGGGCTCCTACGAGCAGTACTTC; CDR3 protein: CASSQGGQGSYEQYF
J gene: TRBJ2-7; clone size: .; CDR3 length: 15; D gene: .; V gene: TRBV28; CDR3 DNA: TGTGCCAGCAGAGTCGGGTTAGGGAGAGGGTACGAGCAGTACTTC; CDR3 protein: CASRVGLGRGYEQYF
J gene: TRBJ1-5; clone size: .; CDR3 length: 16; D gene: TRBD1; V gene: TRBV10-3; CDR3 DNA: TGTTCCCACTCCGCGGAGGACAGGGCGTTCTATCAGCCCCAGCATTTT; CDR3 protein: CSHSAEDRAFYQPQHF
J gene: TRBJ1-1; clone size: once; CDR3 length: 15; D gene: .; V gene: TRBV7-2; CDR3 DNA: TGTGCCAGCAGCTTAGCCTCAGGGATCTACACTGAAGCTTTCTTT; CDR3 protein: CASSLASGIYTEAFF
J gene: TRBJ2-3; clone size: .; CDR3 length: 20; D gene: TRBD2; V gene: TRBV5-4; CDR3 DNA: TGTGCCAGCAGTTGGCCTACTAGCGGGGGGTCCCGTGCTAGCACAGATACGCAGTATTTT; CDR3 protein: CASSWPTSGGSRASTDTQYF
J gene: TRBJ2-2; clone size: few; CDR3 length: 13; D gene: .; V gene: TRBV11-1; CDR3 DNA: TGTGCCAGCAACAGACTGAACACCGGGGAGCTGTTTTTT; CDR3 protein: CASNRLNTGELFF
J gene: TRBJ2-7; clone size: .; CDR3 length: 13; D gene: .; V gene: TRBV29-1; CDR3 DNA: TGCAGCGTTGAGTTGGGCAGAGACTACGAGCAGTACTTC; CDR3 protein: CSVELGRDYEQYF
J gene: TRBJ1-5; clone size: many; CDR3 length: 14; D gene: .; V gene: TRBV30; CDR3 DNA: TGTGCCTGGAGTGCGGGCGGTCAATCTCAGCCCCAGCATTTT; CDR3 protein: CAWSAGGQSQPQHF
J gene: TRBJ1-1; clone size: few; CDR3 length: 16; D gene: .; V gene: TRBV5-5; CDR3 DNA: TGTGCCAGCAGCATACAGGTGGGGAGGGCGATCGCTGAAGCTTTCTTT; CDR3 protein: CASSIQVGRAIAEAFF
J gene: TRBJ1-2; clone size: few; CDR3 length: 15; D gene: .; V gene: TRBV12-5; CDR3 DNA: TGTGCTAGTGGTCCCACGAGGGCAGGGGCATATGGCTACACCTTC; CDR3 protein: CASGPTRAGAYGYTF
J gene: TRBJ1-1; clone size: few; CDR3 length: 16; D gene: .; V gene: TRBV19; CDR3 DNA: TGTGCCAGTAGTATTATGGGGGCAGGACTGAACACTGAAGCTTTCTTT; CDR3 protein: CASSIMGAGLNTEAFF
J gene: TRBJ1-2; clone size: few; CDR3 length: 14; D gene: TRBD1; V gene: TRBV18; CDR3 DNA: TGTGCCAGCTCACCACAGGGGGCAAGGGATGGCTACACCTTC; CDR3 protein: CASSPQGARDGYTF
J gene: TRBJ1-2; clone size: many; CDR3 length: 13; D gene: TRBD1; V gene: TRBV20-1; CDR3 DNA: TGCAGTGCCAGGCGACAGGGTTTGCATGGCTACACCTTC; CDR3 protein: CSARRQGLHGYTF
J gene: TRBJ2-2; clone size: many; CDR3 length: 16; D gene: .; V gene: TRBV28; CDR3 DNA: TGTGCCAGCAGACCGGGAGTGAGGGGCGGAGCCGGGGAGCTGTTTTTT; CDR3 protein: CASRPGVRGGAGELFF
J gene: TRBJ2-7; clone size: .; CDR3 length: 13; D gene: .; V gene: TRBV7-7; CDR3 DNA: TGTGCCAGCAGCTTAGTGGGCTCGGATGAGCAGTACTTC; CDR3 protein: CASSLVGSDEQYF
J gene: TRBJ1-1; clone size: many; CDR3 length: 15; D gene: .; V gene: TRBV29-1; CDR3 DNA: TGCAGCGTTGACCCAGAGAAGGCAGCAAACACTGAAGCTTTCTTT; CDR3 protein: CSVDPEKAANTEAFF
J gene: TRBJ2-7; clone size: .; CDR3 length: 16; D gene: TRBD1; V gene: TRBV3-1; CDR3 DNA: TGTGCCAGCAGCCAAGATATCTCAGGGGGTTTCTACGAGCAGTACTTC; CDR3 protein: CASSQDISGGFYEQYF
J gene: TRBJ1-1; clone size: many; CDR3 length: 11; D gene: .; V gene: TRBV19; CDR3 DNA: TGTGCCAGCGAGGGTTTCACTGAAGCTTTCTTT; CDR3 protein: CASEGFTEAFF
J gene: TRBJ2-5; clone size: .; CDR3 length: 17; D gene: TRBD2; V gene: TRBV30; CDR3 DNA: TGTGCCTGGAGTGTACGAGGACTAGCGGGAGGGACGGAGACCCAGTACTTC; CDR3 protein: CAWSVRGLAGGTETQYF
J gene: TRBJ2-3; clone size: few; CDR3 length: 14; D gene: TRBD2; V gene: TRBV20-1; CDR3 DNA: TGCAGTGCCCCCAAGCGGGGGGGCACAGATACGCAGTATTTT; CDR3 protein: CSAPKRGGTDTQYF
J gene: TRBJ1-1; clone size: .; CDR3 length: 13; D gene: .; V gene: TRBV20-1; CDR3 DNA: TGCAGTGCTAGATTTGAGGGGAACGCTGAAGCTTTCTTT; CDR3 protein: CSARFEGNAEAFF
J gene: TRBJ1-1; clone size: .; CDR3 length: 15; D gene: TRBD1; V gene: TRBV7-3; CDR3 DNA: TGTGCCAGCAGCGAAACAGGGGGAGGAGGCACTGAAGCTTTCTTT; CDR3 protein: CASSETGGGGTEAFF
J gene: TRBJ2-5; clone size: .; CDR3 length: 19; D gene: .; V gene: TRBV6-1; CDR3 DNA: TGTGCCAGCACTACACGGGCCCCACCAGCAGGACTTTTTGGTGAGACCCAGTACTTC; CDR3 protein: CASTTRAPPAGLFGETQYF
J gene: TRBJ2-6; clone size: few; CDR3 length: 14; D gene: .; V gene: TRBV11-2; CDR3 DNA: TGTGCCAGCAGCTTAGGGTCGTGGGCCAACGTCCTGACTTTC; CDR3 protein: CASSLGSWANVLTF
J gene: TRBJ1-3; clone size: many; CDR3 length: 19; D gene: .; V gene: TRBV28; CDR3 DNA: TGTGCCAGCAGTTTTCAGACAGGAAACAGGGCCAACTCTGGAAACACCATATATTTT; CDR3 protein: CASSFQTGNRANSGNTIYF
J gene: TRBJ1-2; clone size: many; CDR3 length: 14; D gene: TRBD1; V gene: TRBV5-1; CDR3 DNA: TGCGCCAGCAGCTCCGACAGGGAGTGGGGTGGCTACACCTTC; CDR3 protein: CASSSDREWGGYTF
J gene: TRBJ2-2; clone size: many; CDR3 length: 15; D gene: .; V gene: TRBV6-5; CDR3 DNA: TGTGCCAGCAGCTACACAGAACCCGGCCCCGGGGAGCTGTTTTTT; CDR3 protein: CASSYTEPGPGELFF
J gene: TRBJ1-2; clone size: .; CDR3 length: 15; D gene: .; V gene: TRBV20-1; CDR3 DNA: TGCAGTGCTAGAGATTCCGGGACCCCGAACTATGGCTACACCTTC; CDR3 protein: CSARDSGTPNYGYTF
J gene: TRBJ1-5; clone size: .; CDR3 length: 14; D gene: .; V gene: TRBV6-5; CDR3 DNA: TGTGCCTGCAGTTGGGGCTATAGCAATCAGCCCCAGCATTTT; CDR3 protein: CACSWGYSNQPQHF
J gene: TRBJ2-7; clone size: .; CDR3 length: 13; D gene: TRBD2; V gene: TRBV7-2; CDR3 DNA: TGTGCCAGCAGCTGGACTAGCGAATACGAGCAGTACTTC; CDR3 protein: CASSWTSEYEQYF
J gene: TRBJ1-1; clone size: .; CDR3 length: 14; D gene: .; V gene: TRBV6-5; CDR3 DNA: TGTGCCAGCAGTTACCAGGGTCGCATCACTGAAGCTTTCTTT; CDR3 protein: CASSYQGRITEAFF
J gene: TRBJ2-4; clone size: few; CDR3 length: 18; D gene: .; V gene: TRBV6-1; CDR3 DNA: TGTGCCAGCAGTGCGGGACACATCAACTCCTTAGCCAAAAACATTAAGTACTTC; CDR3 protein: CASSAGHINSLAKNIKYF
J gene: TRBJ1-5; clone size: .; CDR3 length: 14; D gene: TRBD1; V gene: TRBV3-1; CDR3 DNA: TGTGCCAGCAGGGGGACAGGGGACAGCCAGCCCCAGCAGTTT; CDR3 protein: CASRGTGDSQPQQF
J gene: TRBJ2-2; clone size: .; CDR3 length: 18; D gene: .; V gene: TRBV4-3; CDR3 DNA: TGCGCCAGCAGCCAAGGCCCCTCGGGGCTCGCGAACACCGGGGAGCTGTTTTTT; CDR3 protein: CASSQGPSGLANTGELFF
J gene: TRBJ1-1; clone size: many; CDR3 length: 13; D gene: .; V gene: TRBV7-9; CDR3 DNA: TGTGCCAGCAGCTTACCAGGCCTACTTGAAGCTTTCTTT; CDR3 protein: CASSLPGLLEAFF
J gene: TRBJ1-1; clone size: few; CDR3 length: 14; D gene: .; V gene: TRBV2; CDR3 DNA: TGTGCCAGCAGTCCTCTCGCCCAAACCACTGAAGCTTTCTTT; CDR3 protein: CASSPLAQTTEAFF
J gene: TRBJ1-2; clone size: many; CDR3 length: 12; D gene: .; V gene: TRBV18; CDR3 DNA: TGTGCCAGCTCACCCCTCGCCTATGGCTACACCTTC; CDR3 protein: CASSPLAYGYTF
J gene: TRBJ1-5; clone size: many; CDR3 length: 15; D gene: TRBD1; V gene: TRBV5-1; CDR3 DNA: TGCGCCAGCAGACTAGCGGACAGGGACAATCAGCCCCAGCATTTT; CDR3 protein: CASRLADRDNQPQHF